This TCR beta chain was captured in a study of blood T cell repertoires in COVID-19. About the research overall: In each case, the material was cDNA or gDNA derived from T cells, B-cell-depleted T cells, or PBMCs.

In this sample, this clone turned up a few times. Which cohort a participant joined came from the clinical history participants gave. Two consecutive negative NP/OP PCR tests, clearance, or resolved symptoms defined Cohort 3 recovery. The CDR3 runs 14 residues. The V gene's germline CDR1 is SGHTA and CDR2 FQGNSA. Trimming pared 6 bases from V and 4 bases from J, leaving 13 bases between. Here immunoSEQ multiplex PCR was the method, and the copy in TCRdb shows in-frame clones only, minus some. This table holds hundreds of thousands of clones, around 90% found once. This rearrangement joins TRBV7-2 to TRBJ1-5; possible D gene TRBD1, 6 bases. Sequenced: PBMCs or T cells enriched from blood (not recorded which). This receptor was identified in a young woman who had recovered from COVID-19. The CDR3 here is CASRGYTGNQPQHF. As DNA, the CDR3 is TGTGCCAGCAGGGGGTATACAGGGAATCAGCCCCAGCATTTT.